This TCR beta chain was found in a study of control samples from healthy donors and cancer patients (dated by TCRdb to 2018 to 2020). Sequences SQVTM (CDR1) and ANQGSEA (CDR2) are obtained from the germline V gene. Including the terminal cysteine and phenylalanine, the CDR3 comprises 15 residues. Just CDR3 DNA is preserved here, 45 bases in frame from base 1. The junction shows trimming of 3 bases on V and 0 bases on J, and the gene matches do not reach 5 bases of it. A note on this clone: Its antigen is not yet known. The sample holds no much larger clone one base away, and base qualities are not on file.

Libraries were constructed by the immunoSEQ multiplex PCR assay. Here the immuneACCESS table is served through TCRdb, limited to in-frame sequences with V and J called. Missing clones are a known gap in these copies; in checked studies unresolved V genes cover under half, and the rest lacks a known reason. The sample table contains about 120,000 clones; only one count was recorded for roughly nine tenths of them. The ten largest clones add up to 1.5% to 2% of the sample. The source of this sequence is a man aged 18-30 years in good health. Input material: blood. Here the chain combines TRBV29-1 and TRBJ2-3, and 8 junctional nucleotides match TRBD1. The DNA reads as follows: TGCAGCGTTGATCGGACAGGGCTTAGCACAGATACGCAGTATTTT. Its coded protein is CSVDRTGLSTDTQYF.